This TCR beta chain was profiled in a study of blood T cell repertoires in COVID-19. At the level of the study: Specimens from acute and convalescent COVID-19 originated in the United States, Italy and Spain. The cDNA or gDNA used as material had been derived from T cells, B-cell-depleted T cells, or PBMCs.

One Seattle source followed patients from active infection through their disease course. Some clones are missing from TCRdb's copy, which holds only in-frame ones; the method was immunoSEQ multiplex PCR. Of approximately 260,000 clones listed, 90% are singletons. Losses at the gene ends were 5 bases for V and 5 bases for J; bases not matched to a gene: 5. Looked up from germline, CDR1 is SQVTM and CDR2 is ANQGSEA. The CDR3 is 12 residues long. The sequencing sample was made of peripheral blood. The gene calls are TRBV29-1 and TRBJ2-7, with 8 positions matching TRBD1. This sequence was found in an older woman with COVID-19, enrolled during active disease. The CDR3 DNA sequence: TGCAGCGTTAACAGGGGGGTGGACGAGCAGTACTTC. Translation gives CSVNRGVDEQYF.